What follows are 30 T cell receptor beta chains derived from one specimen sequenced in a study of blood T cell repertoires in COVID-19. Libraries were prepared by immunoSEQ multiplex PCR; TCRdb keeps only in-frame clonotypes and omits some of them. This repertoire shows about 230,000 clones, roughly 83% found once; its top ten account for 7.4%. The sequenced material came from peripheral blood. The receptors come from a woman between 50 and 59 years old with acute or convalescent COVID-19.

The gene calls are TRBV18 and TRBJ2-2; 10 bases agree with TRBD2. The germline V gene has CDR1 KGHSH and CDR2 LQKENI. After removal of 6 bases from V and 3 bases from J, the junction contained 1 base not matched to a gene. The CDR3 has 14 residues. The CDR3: CASSLAGDTGELFF. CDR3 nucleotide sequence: TGTGCCAGCTCCCTAGCGGGGGACACCGGGGAGCTGTTTTTT.

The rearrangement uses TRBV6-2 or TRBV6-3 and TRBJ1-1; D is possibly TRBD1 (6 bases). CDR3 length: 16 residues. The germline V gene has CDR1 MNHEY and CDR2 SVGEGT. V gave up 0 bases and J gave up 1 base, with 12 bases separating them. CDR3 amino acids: CASSYSTDRPNTEAFF. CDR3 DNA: TGTGCCAGCAGTTACTCCACGGACAGACCGAACACTGAAGCTTTCTTT.

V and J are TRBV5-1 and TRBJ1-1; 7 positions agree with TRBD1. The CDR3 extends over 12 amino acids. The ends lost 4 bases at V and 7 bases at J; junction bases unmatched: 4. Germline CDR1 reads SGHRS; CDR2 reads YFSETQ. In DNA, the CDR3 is TGCGCCAGCAGCGCCCGGGACAGTGAAGCTTTCTTT. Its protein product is CASSARDSEAFF.

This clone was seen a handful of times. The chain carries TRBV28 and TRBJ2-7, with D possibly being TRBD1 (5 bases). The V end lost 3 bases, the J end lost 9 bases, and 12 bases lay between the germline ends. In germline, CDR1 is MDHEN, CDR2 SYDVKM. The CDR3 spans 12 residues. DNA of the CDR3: TGTGCCAGCAGTTTGGGCGTCCAGGGGCAGTACTTC. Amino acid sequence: CASSLGVQGQYF. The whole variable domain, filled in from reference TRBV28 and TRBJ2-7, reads DVKVTQSSRYLVKRTGEKVFLECVQDMDHENMFWYRQDPGLGLRLIYFSYDVKMKEKGDIPEGYSVSREKKERFSLILESASTNQTSMYLCASSLGVQGQYFGPGTRLTVT.

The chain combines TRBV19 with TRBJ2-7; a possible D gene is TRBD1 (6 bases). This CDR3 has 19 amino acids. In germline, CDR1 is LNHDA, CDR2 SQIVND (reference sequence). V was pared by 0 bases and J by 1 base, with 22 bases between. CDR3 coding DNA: TGTGCCAGTAGTATAGATCTATGGGCAGGACAGAGGGGATCCTACGAGCAGTACTTC. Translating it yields CASSIDLWAGQRGSYEQYF.

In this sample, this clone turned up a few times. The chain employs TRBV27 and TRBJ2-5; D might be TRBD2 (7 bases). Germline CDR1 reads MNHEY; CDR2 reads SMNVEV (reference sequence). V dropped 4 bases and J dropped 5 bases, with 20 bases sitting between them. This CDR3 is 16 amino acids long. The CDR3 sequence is CASSSRGGGFWETQYF. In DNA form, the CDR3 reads TGTGCCAGCAGTTCTAGAGGGGGGGGTTTTTGGGAGACCCAGTACTTC.

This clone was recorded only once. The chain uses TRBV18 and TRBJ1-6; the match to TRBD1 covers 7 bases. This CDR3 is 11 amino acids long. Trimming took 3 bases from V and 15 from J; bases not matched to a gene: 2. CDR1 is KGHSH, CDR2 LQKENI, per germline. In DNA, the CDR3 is TGTGCCAGCTCACCCGACAGGGACCTCCACTTT. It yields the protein CASSPDRDLHF.

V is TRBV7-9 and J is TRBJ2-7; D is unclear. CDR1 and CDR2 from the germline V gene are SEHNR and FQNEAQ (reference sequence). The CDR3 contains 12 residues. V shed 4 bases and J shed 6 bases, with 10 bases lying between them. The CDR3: CASSSLLSEQYF. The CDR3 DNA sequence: TGTGCCAGCAGCTCTCTTCTGAGCGAGCAGTACTTC. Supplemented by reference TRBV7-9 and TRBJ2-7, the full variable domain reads DTGVSQNPRHKITKRGQNVTFRCDPISEHNRLYWYRQTLGQGPEFLTYFQNEAQLEKSRLLSDRFSAERPKGSFSTLEIQRTEQGDSAMYLCASSSLLSEQYFGPGTRLTVT.

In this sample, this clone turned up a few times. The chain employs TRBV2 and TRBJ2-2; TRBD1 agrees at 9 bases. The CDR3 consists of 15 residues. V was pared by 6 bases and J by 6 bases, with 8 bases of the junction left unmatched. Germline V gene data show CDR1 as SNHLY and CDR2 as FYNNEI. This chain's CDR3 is CASRLRDRVAGELFF. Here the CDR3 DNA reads TGTGCCAGCAGGCTCCGGGACAGGGTGGCCGGGGAGCTGTTTTTT.

For the CDR3, the DNA is TGTGCCAGCAGTTTCGACATACAGGGGGTTAATGAGCAGTTCTTC. Translation gives CASSFDIQGVNEQFF. The chain uses TRBV27 and TRBJ2-1; 8 nucleotides agree with TRBD1. CDR1 and CDR2 (germline): MNHEY, SMNVEV (reference sequence). Trimming took 3 bases from V and 7 from J; bases not matched to a gene: 8. CDR3 length: 15 residues.

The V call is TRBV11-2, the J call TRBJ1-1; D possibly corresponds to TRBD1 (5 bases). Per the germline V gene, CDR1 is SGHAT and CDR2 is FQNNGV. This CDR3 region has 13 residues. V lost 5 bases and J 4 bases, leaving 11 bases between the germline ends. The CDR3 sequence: CASSPSGVTEAFF. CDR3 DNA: TGTGCCAGCAGCCCCTCGGGGGTCACTGAAGCTTTCTTT.

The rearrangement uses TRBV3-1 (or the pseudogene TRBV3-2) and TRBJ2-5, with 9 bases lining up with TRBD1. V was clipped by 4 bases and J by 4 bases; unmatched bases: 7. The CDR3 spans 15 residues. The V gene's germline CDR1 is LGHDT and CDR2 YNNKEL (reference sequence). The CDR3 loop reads CASSRQGEFRETQYF. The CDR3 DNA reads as TGTGCCAGCAGCCGACAGGGGGAATTTCGAGAGACCCAGTACTTC.

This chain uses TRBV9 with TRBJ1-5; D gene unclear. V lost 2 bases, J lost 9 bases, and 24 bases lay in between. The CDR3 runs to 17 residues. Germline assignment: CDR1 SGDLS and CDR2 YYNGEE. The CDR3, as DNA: TGTGCCAGCAGCGTCGGTTCGGGATCCAGGAACGCGTCGCCCCAGCATTTT. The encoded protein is CASSVGSGSRNASPQHF.

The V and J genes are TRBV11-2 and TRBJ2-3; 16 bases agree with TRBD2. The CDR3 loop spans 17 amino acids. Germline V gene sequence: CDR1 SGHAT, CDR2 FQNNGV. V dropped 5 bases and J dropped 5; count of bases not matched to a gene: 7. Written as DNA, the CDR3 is TGTGCCAGCAGCCATGATGGGACTAGCGGGGGGGGAGATACGCAGTATTTT. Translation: CASSHDGTSGGGDTQYF. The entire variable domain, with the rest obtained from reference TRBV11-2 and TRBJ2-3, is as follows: EAGVAQSPRYKIIEKRQSVAFWCNPISGHATLYWYQQILGQGPKLLIQFQNNGVVDDSQLPKDRFSAERLKGVDSTLKIQPAKLEDSAVYLCASSHDGTSGGGDTQYFGPGTRLTVL.

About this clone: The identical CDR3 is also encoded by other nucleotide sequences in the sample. For the CDR3, the DNA is TGCGCCAGCAGCCCGGGACAGGGCGGTGAAAAACTGTTTTTT. Translating gives CASSPGQGGEKLFF. V usage is TRBV5-1 and J usage is TRBJ1-4, with TRBD1 matching over 9 bases. The germline gives CDR1 SGHRS, CDR2 YFSETQ. The V and J ends lost 4 bases and 7 bases, in that order; junction bases with no gene match: 5. This CDR3 has 14 amino acids.

CDR3 sequence reads: CASRRSGDTGELFF. DNA for the CDR3: TGTGCCAGCAGACGCAGCGGGGACACCGGGGAGCTGTTTTTT. V is TRBV5-4 and J is TRBJ2-2, with TRBD2 identical over 7 bases. The CDR3 spans 14 residues. Germline CDR1 SGHNT, CDR2 YYREEE (reference sequence). Trimming cost V 5 bases and J 3 bases; bases outside gene matches: 4. The complete variable domain, with remaining parts taken from reference TRBV5-4 and TRBJ2-2, reads ETGVTQSPTHLIKTRGQQVTLRCSSQSGHNTVSWYQQALGQGPQFIFQYYREEENGRGNFPPRFSGLQFPNYSSELNVNALELDDSALYLCASRRSGDTGELFFGEGSRLTVL.

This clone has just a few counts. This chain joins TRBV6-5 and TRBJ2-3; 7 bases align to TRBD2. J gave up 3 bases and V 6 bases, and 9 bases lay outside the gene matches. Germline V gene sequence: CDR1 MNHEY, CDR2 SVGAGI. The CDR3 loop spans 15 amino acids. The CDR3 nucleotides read TGTGCCAGCAGAAGGGACTACTCCTCAACAGATACGCAGTATTTT. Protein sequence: CASRRDYSSTDTQYF.

The CDR3 region has the DNA TGTGCCAGCAGCGCAGGGAACAATCAGCCCCAGCATTTT. It translates to CASSAGNNQPQHF. The chain couples TRBV28 to TRBJ1-5; possibly TRBD1 for D (5 bases). Between the trimmed V and J ends, which lost 6 bases and 3 bases, there was a span of 9 bases. The CDR3 runs 13 residues. Germline assignment: CDR1 MDHEN and CDR2 SYDVKM.

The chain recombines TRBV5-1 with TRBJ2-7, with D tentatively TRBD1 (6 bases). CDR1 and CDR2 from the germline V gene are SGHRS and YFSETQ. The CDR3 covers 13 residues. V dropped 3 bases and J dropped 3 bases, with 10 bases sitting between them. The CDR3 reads CASSSGQGYEQYF. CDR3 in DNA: TGCGCCAGCAGCTCGGGACAAGGCTACGAGCAGTACTTC.

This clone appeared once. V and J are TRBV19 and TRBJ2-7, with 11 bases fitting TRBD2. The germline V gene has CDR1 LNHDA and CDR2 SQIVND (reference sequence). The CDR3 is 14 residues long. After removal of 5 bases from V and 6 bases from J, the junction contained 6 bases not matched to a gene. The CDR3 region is CASSPTGTSGEQYF. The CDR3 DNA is TGTGCCAGTAGTCCTACCGGGACTAGCGGCGAGCAGTACTTC.

The CDR3 DNA sequence: TGTGCCAGCAGTGAAGGTTATAGCTCCTACGAGCAGTACTTC. Translation gives CASSEGYSSYEQYF. V is TRBV6-1 and J is TRBJ2-7; D call uncertain. The CDR3 is 14 amino acids. The V end lost 1 base, the J end lost 0 bases, and 7 bases lay between the germline ends. CDR1 MNHNS and CDR2 SASEGT come from the germline V gene.

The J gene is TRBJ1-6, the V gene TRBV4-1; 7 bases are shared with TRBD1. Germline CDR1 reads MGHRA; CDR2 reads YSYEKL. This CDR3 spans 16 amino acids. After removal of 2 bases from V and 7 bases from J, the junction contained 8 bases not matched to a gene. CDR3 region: CASSQFGLGGNSPLHF. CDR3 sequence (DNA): TGCGCCAGCAGCCAATTCGGTTTAGGGGGCAATTCACCCCTCCACTTT.

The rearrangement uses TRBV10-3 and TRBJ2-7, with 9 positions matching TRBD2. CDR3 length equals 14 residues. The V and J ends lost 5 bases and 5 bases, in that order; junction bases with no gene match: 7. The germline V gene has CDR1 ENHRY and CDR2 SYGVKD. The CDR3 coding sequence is TGTGCCATCAGTATAGGAGCGGGAGGCCACGAGCAGTACTTC. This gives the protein CAISIGAGGHEQYF.

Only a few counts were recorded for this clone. In DNA, the CDR3 is TGTGCCAGCACCAAGGAGGGGACGCAGTATTTT. This gives the protein CASTKEGTQYF. The chain recombines TRBV4-2 with TRBJ2-3; a possible D gene is TRBD2 (6 bases). Trimming took 7 bases from V and 9 from J, leaving 11 bases between them. The CDR3 consists of 11 residues. Germline-derived CDR1 and CDR2 are LGHNA and YNFKEQ.

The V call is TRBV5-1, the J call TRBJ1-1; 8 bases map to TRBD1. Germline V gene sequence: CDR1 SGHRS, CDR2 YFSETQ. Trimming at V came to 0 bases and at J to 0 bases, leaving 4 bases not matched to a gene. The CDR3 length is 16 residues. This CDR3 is CASSLAGGAMNTEAFF. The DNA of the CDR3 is TGCGCCAGCAGCTTGGCAGGGGGCGCGATGAACACTGAAGCTTTCTTT.

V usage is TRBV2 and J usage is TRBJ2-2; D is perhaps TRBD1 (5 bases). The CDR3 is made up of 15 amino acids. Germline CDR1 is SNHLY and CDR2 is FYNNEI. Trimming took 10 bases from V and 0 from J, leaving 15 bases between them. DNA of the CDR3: TGTGCCACTAGGATAGGGGCTTCGAACACCGGGGAGCTGTTTTTT. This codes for CATRIGASNTGELFF.

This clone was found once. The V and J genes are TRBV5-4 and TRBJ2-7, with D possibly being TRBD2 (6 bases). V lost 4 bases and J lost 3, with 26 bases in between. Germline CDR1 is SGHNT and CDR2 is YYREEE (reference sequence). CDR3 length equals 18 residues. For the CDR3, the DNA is TGTGCCAGCAGCGGAGGGGATCGGGAGACCCCGAAGATCTACGAGCAGTACTTC. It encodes CASSGGDRETPKIYEQYF.

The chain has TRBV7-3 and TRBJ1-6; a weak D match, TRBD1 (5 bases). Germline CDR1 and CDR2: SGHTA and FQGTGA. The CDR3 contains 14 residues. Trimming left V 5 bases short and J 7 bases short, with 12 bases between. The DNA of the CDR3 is TGTGCCAGCAGCCAAGGACGGGGGAATTCACCCCTCCACTTT. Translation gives CASSQGRGNSPLHF.

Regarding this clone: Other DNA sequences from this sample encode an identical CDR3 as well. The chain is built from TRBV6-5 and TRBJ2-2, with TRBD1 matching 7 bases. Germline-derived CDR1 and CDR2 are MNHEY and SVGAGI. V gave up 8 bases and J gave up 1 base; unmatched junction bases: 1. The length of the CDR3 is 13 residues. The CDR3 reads CASRTGNTGELFF. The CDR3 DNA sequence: TGTGCCAGCCGGACAGGGAACACCGGGGAGCTGTTTTTT.

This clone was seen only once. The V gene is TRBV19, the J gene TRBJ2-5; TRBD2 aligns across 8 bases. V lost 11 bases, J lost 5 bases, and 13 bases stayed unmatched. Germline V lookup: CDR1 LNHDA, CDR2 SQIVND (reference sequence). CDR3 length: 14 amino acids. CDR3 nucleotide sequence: TGTGCCCGAGACCTAAGCGGGAGCGGGGAGACCCAGTACTTC. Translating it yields CARDLSGSGETQYF. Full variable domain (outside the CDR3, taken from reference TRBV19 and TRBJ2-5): DGGITQSPKYLFRKEGQNVTLSCEQNLNHDAMYWYRQDPGQGLRLIYYSQIVNDFQKGDIAEGYSVSREKKESFPLTVTSAQKNPTAFYLCARDLSGSGETQYFGPGTRLLVL.